This T cell receptor (beta chain) stems from a study of shared clonotypes between healthy human individuals. Whole-study results and caveats: Expectations were that clonotype sharing among donors would be affected by sequencing depth.

Deletions cut 2 bases from V and 1 base from J, with 5 bases between. In germline, CDR1 is MGHRA, CDR2 YSYEKL. The CDR3 is 13 residues long. This clone was seen just once. The antigen is undetermined. Some clones are missing from TCRdb's copy, which holds only in-frame ones; the method was immunoSEQ multiplex PCR. The table shows hundreds of thousands of clones, with about 95% occurring only once. As defined, naive CD8 cells were CD45RO-negative and positively selected for CCR7, with terminally differentiated effector memory CD45RA+ cells excluded. The gene calls are TRBV4-1 and TRBJ1-1, with D hard to call. The clonotype comes from a woman aged 25 to 39 in good health. Material for sequencing was naive CD8+ T cells sorted from blood. CDR3 region: CASSQPWNTEAFF. As DNA, the CDR3 is TGCGCCAGCAGCCAACCCTGGAACACTGAAGCTTTCTTT.